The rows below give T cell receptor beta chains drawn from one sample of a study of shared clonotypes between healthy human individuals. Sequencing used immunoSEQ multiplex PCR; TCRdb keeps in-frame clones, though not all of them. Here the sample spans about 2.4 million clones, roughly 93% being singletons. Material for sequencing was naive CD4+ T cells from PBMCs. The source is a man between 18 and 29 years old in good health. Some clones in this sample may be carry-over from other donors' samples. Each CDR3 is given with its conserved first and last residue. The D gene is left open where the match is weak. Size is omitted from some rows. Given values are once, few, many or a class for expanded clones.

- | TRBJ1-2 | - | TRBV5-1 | CASSLEGTAGDGYTF | TGCGCCAGCAGCTTGGAGGGGACGGCCGGGGATGGCTACACCTTC
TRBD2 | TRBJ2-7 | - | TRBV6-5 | CASSKREEYEQYF | TGTGCCAGCAGTAAGCGGGAGGAATACGAGCAGTACTTC
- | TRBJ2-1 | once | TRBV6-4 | CASSDSKGSGSHEQFF | TGTGCCAGCAGTGACTCGAAGGGGTCAGGTTCCCATGAGCAGTTCTTC
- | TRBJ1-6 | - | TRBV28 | CASSLVLTNSPLHF | TGTGCCAGCAGTTTAGTACTGACTAATTCACCCCTCCACTTT
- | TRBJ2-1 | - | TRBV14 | CASSQDTGREQFF | TGTGCCAGCAGCCAAGATACAGGGAGGGAGCAGTTCTTC
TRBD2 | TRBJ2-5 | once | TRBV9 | CASSVGGLAGSQETQYF | TGTGCCAGCAGCGTAGGGGGGCTAGCGGGCTCACAAGAGACCCAGTACTTC
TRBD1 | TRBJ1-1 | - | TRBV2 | CASSGWAGGTEAFF | TGTGCCAGCAGCGGTTGGGCAGGGGGCACTGAAGCTTTCTTT
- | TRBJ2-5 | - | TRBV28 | CASSLTRNARRETQYF | TGTGCCAGCAGTCTAACCCGAAATGCCCGGCGAGAGACCCAGTACTTC
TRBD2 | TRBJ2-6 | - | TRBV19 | CASTMTSGRSSGANVLTF | TGTGCCAGTACCATGACTAGCGGGCGGAGCTCTGGGGCCAACGTCCTGACTTTC
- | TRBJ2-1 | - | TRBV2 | CASSVRAGTYNEQFF | TGTGCCAGCAGTGTTAGAGCGGGGACATACAATGAGCAGTTCTTC
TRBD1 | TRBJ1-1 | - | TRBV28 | CASSGRDRGRTFF | TGTGCCAGCAGTGGTAGGGACAGGGGTAGGACTTTCTTT
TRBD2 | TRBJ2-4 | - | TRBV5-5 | CASSEGRLAGGPKNIQYF | TGTGCCAGCAGCGAGGGAAGGTTAGCGGGAGGGCCCAAAAACATTCAGTACTTC
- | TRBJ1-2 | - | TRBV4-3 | CASSQDPRGRDYTF | TGCGCCAGCAGCCAAGATCCCCGGGGGCGAGACTACACCTTC
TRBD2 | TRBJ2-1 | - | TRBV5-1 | CASSLALAGGYNEQFF | TGCGCCAGCAGCTTGGCCCTAGCGGGGGGCTACAATGAGCAGTTCTTC
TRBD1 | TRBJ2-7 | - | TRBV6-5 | CASRRQGSYEQYF | TGTGCCAGCAGGAGACAGGGGTCCTACGAGCAGTACTTC
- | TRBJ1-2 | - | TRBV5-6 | CASSLYRTYTDHGYTF | TGTGCCAGCAGCTTGTACAGGACCTACACCGATCATGGCTACACCTTC
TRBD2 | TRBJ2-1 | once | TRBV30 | CAWGGLADSYNEQFF | TGTGCCTGGGGCGGACTAGCGGATTCTTACAATGAGCAGTTCTTC
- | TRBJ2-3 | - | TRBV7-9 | CASSPTGKGKAQYF | TGTGCCAGCAGCCCAACAGGGAAGGGGAAGGCGCAGTATTTT
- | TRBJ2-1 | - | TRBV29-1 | CSARRDQNNEQFF | TGCAGCGCCCGCCGGGACCAGAACAATGAGCAGTTCTTC
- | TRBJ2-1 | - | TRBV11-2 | CASSGLRNPNEQFF | TGTGCCAGCAGCGGACTGAGAAATCCCAATGAGCAGTTCTTC
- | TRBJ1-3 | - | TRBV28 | CASSIGSGNTIYF | TGTGCCAGCAGTATCGGCTCTGGAAACACCATATATTTT
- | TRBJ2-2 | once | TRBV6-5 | CASSTNSRSPGELFF | TGTGCCAGCAGTACGAACTCCCGGTCCCCCGGGGAGCTGTTTTTT
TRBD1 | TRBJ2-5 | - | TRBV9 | CASSPWTGGSETQYF | TGTGCCAGCAGCCCTTGGACAGGGGGCTCAGAGACCCAGTACTTC
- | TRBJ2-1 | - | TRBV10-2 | CASRTTSGPYNEQFF | TGCGCCAGCAGAACGACTAGTGGGCCTTACAATGAGCAGTTCTTC
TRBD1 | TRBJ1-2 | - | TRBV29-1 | CSVEVQGAAGYTF | TGCAGCGTTGAAGTACAGGGGGCAGCTGGCTACACCTTC
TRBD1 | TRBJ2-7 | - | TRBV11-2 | CASRGTGGFGEQYF | TGTGCCAGCAGAGGGACAGGCGGTTTCGGCGAGCAGTACTTC
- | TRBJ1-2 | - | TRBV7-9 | CASSPDHQPNYGYTF | TGTGCCAGCAGCCCCGACCACCAGCCTAACTATGGCTACACCTTC
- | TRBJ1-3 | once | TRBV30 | CAWSVSSRTGNTIYF | TGTGCCTGGAGTGTATCCTCCCGGACTGGAAACACCATATATTTT
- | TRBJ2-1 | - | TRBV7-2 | CASSLGPLSYNEQFF | TGTGCCAGCAGCTTAGGACCCCTCTCCTACAATGAGCAGTTCTTC
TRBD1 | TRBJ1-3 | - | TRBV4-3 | CASSQVAGGAGNTIYF | TGCGCCAGCAGCCAAGTTGCAGGGGGCGCTGGAAACACCATATATTTT
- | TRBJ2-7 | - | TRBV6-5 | CASSYYAGSYEQYF | TGTGCCAGCAGTTACTATGCAGGGAGCTACGAGCAGTACTTC
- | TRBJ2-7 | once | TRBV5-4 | CASSSSSGYTYEQYF | TGTGCCAGCAGCTCCAGTAGCGGATACACCTACGAGCAGTACTTC
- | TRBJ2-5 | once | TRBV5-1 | CASSLEGGYTQETQYF | TGCGCCAGCAGCTTGGAAGGAGGGTATACCCAAGAGACCCAGTACTTC
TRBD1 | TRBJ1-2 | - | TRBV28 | CASRITGDYGYTF | TGTGCCAGCAGGATAACAGGGGACTATGGCTACACCTTC
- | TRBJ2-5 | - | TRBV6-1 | CASSEGRETQYF | TGTGCCAGCAGTGAAGGGAGGGAGACCCAGTACTTC
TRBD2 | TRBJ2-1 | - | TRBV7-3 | CASSGTSGRMVNEQFF | TGTGCCAGCAGCGGGACTAGCGGGAGGATGGTCAATGAGCAGTTCTTC
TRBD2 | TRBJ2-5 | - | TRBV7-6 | CASSLGRWPSGSETQYF | TGTGCCAGCAGCTTAGGTCGCTGGCCTAGCGGGAGCGAGACCCAGTACTTC
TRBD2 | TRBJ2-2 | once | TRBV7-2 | CASSFRLAVNTGELFF | TGTGCCAGCAGCTTTCGACTAGCGGTGAACACCGGGGAGCTGTTTTTT
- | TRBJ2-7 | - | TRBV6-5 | CASRPTGTSPYEQYF | TGTGCCAGCAGGCCAACCGGGACCTCTCCCTACGAGCAGTACTTC
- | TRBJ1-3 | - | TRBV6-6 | CASSSLSGNTIYF | TGTGCCAGCAGCTCCCTCTCTGGAAACACCATATATTTT
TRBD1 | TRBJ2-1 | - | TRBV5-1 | CASSLAPVGQGNLNEQFF | TGCGCCAGCAGCTTGGCCCCCGTTGGACAGGGGAATTTAAATGAGCAGTTCTTC
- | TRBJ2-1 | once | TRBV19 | CASSNAATYNEQFF | TGTGCCAGTAGTAACGCGGCGACCTACAATGAGCAGTTCTTC
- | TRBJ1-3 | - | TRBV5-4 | CASSFTGFGNTIYF | TGTGCCAGCAGCTTTACAGGGTTTGGAAACACCATATATTTT
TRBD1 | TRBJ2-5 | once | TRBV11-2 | CASSPRTGGAGGAQETQYF | TGTGCCAGCAGCCCTAGGACAGGGGGCGCAGGTGGGGCACAAGAGACCCAGTACTTC
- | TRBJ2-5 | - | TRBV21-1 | CASEGLAGINPGTQYF | TGTGCCAGCGAGGGACTAGCGGGAATCAACCCGGGGACCCAGTACTTC